This T cell receptor beta chain was found in a study of T cell responses to AZD1222 COVID-19 vaccine. General study points: Dominant CD4 TCR responses targeted spike regions 160-218 and 743-854. Increased Spike-specific TCR breadth and depth were observed after two AZD1222 doses. Reportedly, nearly half of unique spike TCRs recognized epitopes outside B.1.351/B.1.1.7 mutations.

The CDR3 spans 16 residues. V trimming: 5 bases; J trimming: 5 bases; junction bases outside the gene matches: 14. From germline, CDR1 is PRHDT and CDR2 FYEKMQ (reference sequence). Sequencing was performed with immunoSEQ multiplex PCR; in TCRdb, only in-frame clones are kept and a portion is missing. The sample has 150,000 to 200,000 clones, more than 80% seen once. In its sample, this clone was seen once. Its antigen is not known. Sequencing was performed on peripheral blood, taken on day 0 of AZD1222 vaccination. J is TRBJ2-5 and V is TRBV13; 7 positions agree with TRBD1. The receptor's source is an adult in good health. The CDR3 loop reads CASSLRTGPPPETQYF. In nucleotides, the CDR3 is TGTGCCAGCAGCCTAAGGACAGGACCTCCCCCGGAGACCCAGTACTTC.